One and the same sample provided the 15 T cell receptor beta chains below, sequenced in a study of blood T cell repertoires in COVID-19. The assay was immunoSEQ multiplex PCR, and TCRdb's table has in-frame clones only and misses some. The sample consists of 190,000 or so clones, around 80% of them appearing once. The sequencing sample was made of peripheral blood. These receptors originate from a human donor with acute or convalescent COVID-19. The donor label of this sample is uncertain.

The V call is TRBV4-3, the J call TRBJ2-1; no definite D call. Germline loops: CDR1 LGHNA, CDR2 YSLEER. CDR3 length: 15 residues. The ends were cut back, 0 bases at V and 2 bases at J, with 8 bases in the middle. CDR3 protein: CASSQDSNTYNEQFF. The CDR3 nucleotides read TGCGCCAGCAGCCAAGATAGTAATACCTACAATGAGCAGTTCTTC.

J is TRBJ1-1 and V is TRBV28, with 7 bases fitting TRBD1. Germline assignment: CDR1 MDHEN and CDR2 SYDVKM. V trimming: 7 bases; J trimming: 10 bases; junction bases outside the gene matches: 9. The CDR3 spans 12 residues. CDR3 protein: CASIADRVGAFF. The CDR3 nucleotides are TGTGCCAGCATCGCCGACAGGGTGGGAGCTTTCTTT. Full variable domain (missing parts from reference TRBV28 and TRBJ1-1): DVKVTQSSRYLVKRTGEKVFLECVQDMDHENMFWYRQDPGLGLRLIYFSYDVKMKEKGDIPEGYSVSREKKERFSLILESASTNQTSMYLCASIADRVGAFFGQGTRLTVV.

The V gene is TRBV5-6, the J gene TRBJ2-2; 11 positions match TRBD2. Germline V lookup: CDR1 SGHDT, CDR2 YYEEEE. After removal of 0 bases from V and 7 bases from J, the junction contained 5 bases not matched to a gene. This CDR3 is built from 16 residues. CDR3 sequence: CASSLGTSGFGGELFF. The CDR3 DNA sequence: TGTGCCAGCAGCTTGGGGACTAGCGGGTTCGGCGGGGAGCTGTTTTTT.

The chain joins TRBV10-3 to TRBJ2-1; 11 bases line up with TRBD2. Germline V CDR1 and CDR2: ENHRY, SYGVKD. V lost 4 bases, J lost 4 bases, and 6 bases stayed unmatched. The CDR3 totals 16 residues. The CDR3 DNA follows: TGTGCCATCAGTGCCGGGACTAGCGGAAGATACAATGAGCAGTTCTTC. Amino acids: CAISAGTSGRYNEQFF.

The J gene is TRBJ1-2, the V gene TRBV19, with TRBD1 matching 9 bases. The germline CDR1 and CDR2 sequences are LNHDA and SQIVND (reference sequence). This CDR3 is 17 amino acids long. With 7 bases clipped from V and 1 base from J, the junction kept 13 bases outside the gene matches. CDR3 in amino acids: CASNPGFGQGSNYGYTF. CDR3 bases: TGTGCCAGTAATCCGGGGTTCGGACAGGGGAGTAACTATGGCTACACCTTC.

The chain couples TRBV4-3 to TRBJ2-3; no reliable D call. CDR1 and CDR2 from the germline V gene are LGHNA and YSLEER. This CDR3 has 14 residues. The V end lost 0 bases, the J end lost 6 bases, and 10 bases lay between the germline ends. The CDR3 region is CASSQEWALDTQYF. The CDR3 DNA reads as TGCGCCAGCAGCCAAGAATGGGCGCTGGATACGCAGTATTTT.

The chain combines TRBV7-3 with TRBJ1-1; D might be TRBD1 (5 bases). Germline V lookup: CDR1 SGHTA, CDR2 FQGTGA. CDR3 size: 15 residues. The V and J ends lost 0 bases and 0 bases respectively, with 8 bases between them. This CDR3 reads CASSLTPRVNTEAFF. CDR3 DNA: TGTGCCAGCAGCTTAACGCCCAGGGTGAACACTGAAGCTTTCTTT.

The chain links TRBV7-9 to TRBJ2-7; TRBD2 aligns across 7 bases. The CDR3 length is 15 residues. V lost 1 base and J lost 3; bases outside the gene matches: 6. Germline-derived CDR1 and CDR2 are SEHNR and FQNEAQ (reference sequence). Here the CDR3 reads CASSLVGGSHYEQYF. The CDR3 nucleotides are TGTGCCAGCAGCTTAGTGGGCGGGAGCCACTACGAGCAGTACTTC. Based on the CDR3 plus reference TRBV7-9 and TRBJ2-7, the full variable domain is DTGVSQNPRHKITKRGQNVTFRCDPISEHNRLYWYRQTLGQGPEFLTYFQNEAQLEKSRLLSDRFSAERPKGSFSTLEIQRTEQGDSAMYLCASSLVGGSHYEQYFGPGTRLTVT.

This rearrangement joins TRBV18 to TRBJ1-1; 9 nucleotides align to TRBD1. V was pared by 0 bases and J by 0 bases, with 5 bases of the junction left unmatched. The germline V gene has CDR1 KGHSH and CDR2 LQKENI. The CDR3 has 17 amino acids. The CDR3: CASSPPGTGKLNTEAFF. The CDR3 DNA follows: TGTGCCAGCTCACCACCCGGGACAGGGAAGTTGAACACTGAAGCTTTCTTT.

The gene calls are TRBV19 and TRBJ2-3; perhaps TRBD1 as D (5 bases). The V gene lost 5 bases and the J gene lost 5 bases, with 11 bases spanning the gap. The CDR3 loop spans 13 amino acids. CDR1 and CDR2 from the germline V gene are LNHDA and SQIVND (reference sequence). The DNA for the CDR3 is TGTGCCAGTAGTTCCAGGGCTGTAGATACGCAGTATTTT. Residues: CASSSRAVDTQYF.

V gene TRBV7-3 combines with J gene TRBJ2-2, with a possible D match to TRBD2 (6 bases). V was trimmed by 1 base and J by 4 bases, leaving 13 bases between them. CDR3 length: 16 residues. In germline, CDR1 is SGHTA, CDR2 FQGTGA. Here the CDR3 reads CASSLRQSGPTGELFF. CDR3 nucleotides: TGTGCCAGCAGCTTAAGGCAGAGCGGGCCCACCGGGGAGCTGTTTTTT.

This clone was detected once. The genes are TRBV27 and TRBJ2-7, with 7 positions matching TRBD2. CDR1 MNHEY and CDR2 SMNVEV come from the germline V gene (reference sequence). J gave up 2 bases and V 5 bases, and 6 bases lay outside the gene matches. The CDR3 spans 14 residues. CDR3 in DNA: TGTGCCAGCAGTCCCCCGGGACTACCCTACGAGCAGTACTTC. Translating gives CASSPPGLPYEQYF.

The CDR3 loop is CASSSHRGGEQFF. The CDR3 nucleotides are TGTGCCAGCAGTTCACACAGGGGTGGGGAGCAGTTCTTC. This chain links TRBV27 with TRBJ2-1; 7 bases agree with TRBD1. Germline CDR1 MNHEY, CDR2 SMNVEV (reference sequence). The V gene end was trimmed by 4 bases and the J gene end by 10 bases; junction bases not matched to a gene: 7. CDR3 length equals 13 residues.

The gene calls are TRBV6-1 and TRBJ2-7; 7 bases map to TRBD2. CDR3 length: 15 residues. V lost 5 bases, J lost 4 bases, and 11 bases stayed unmatched. Per the germline V gene, CDR1 is MNHNS and CDR2 is SASEGT. The CDR3 is CASSSSRAGVYEQYF. CDR3 in DNA: TGTGCCAGCAGTTCATCGAGGGCGGGGGTATACGAGCAGTACTTC.

This chain links TRBV27 with TRBJ2-7; 8 nucleotides agree with TRBD1. The trim removed 3 bases at V and 9 bases at J, leaving 4 bases unmatched. Germline-derived CDR1 and CDR2 are MNHEY and SMNVEV (reference sequence). This CDR3 is built from 12 residues. The CDR3 spells CASSFGQGTQYF. CDR3 coding DNA: TGTGCCAGCAGTTTTGGACAGGGTACGCAGTACTTC.